This T cell receptor beta chain was sequenced during a study of early T cells in non-severe SARS-CoV-2 infection (dated by TCRdb to about 2021). Looking at the study overall: Because TCR sequencing was done on bulk RNA from unsorted whole blood, the alpha and beta chains could not be paired.

The method was 5' RACE. For sequencing, a NextSeq 500 was employed. The TCR library protocol attached unique molecular identifiers to individual cDNA molecules to correct for sequencing error and PCR bias. Sequencing covered both TCR alpha and beta chains, and within each sample the abundances of alpha and beta sequences were tightly co-correlated. As for the original processing: Decombinator V4 was used to annotate the V gene, J gene and CDR3 of the TCR sequences. Expanded TCRs were defined as changing significantly between any two time points under a Poisson model with p below 0.0001. Abundances of TCRs were expressed as counts per million after normalisation to the total number of TCRs sequenced in each sample. MAIT TCRs were defined by TRAV1-2 paired with TRAJ12, TRAJ20 or TRAJ33, and iNKT TCRs by TRAV10 paired with TRAJ18. VDJdb, accessed on 1 November 2021, was searched for TCRs annotated for CMV, EBV and SARS-CoV-2, and TCRs annotated for more than one antigen were excluded. In-frame beta chains were kept once TCRdb had trimmed the public reads at Q25 with fastp and called clones with MiXCR. Each CDR3 protein appears once, grouped with its most common genes and DNA. The V and J calls shown here were made by TCRdb, not taken from the authors' results. This sample lists about 71,000 distinct CDR3 sequences; approximately 15% were detected once. The ten top clones hold more than 13% of the sample.

Based on the germline V gene, the CDR1 and CDR2 sequences are SQVTM and ANQGSEA. From cysteine to phenylalanine, the CDR3 is 12 amino acids long. The read is trimmed to its CDR3 DNA, 36 bases read in frame from base 1. Unmatched junction bases come to 8, with V trimmed by 7 bases and J by 8 bases. For this clonotype: Its antigen target is currently unknown. Base qualities are missing; no much larger clone stands one base away.

Findings and caveats that apply to the study as a whole: Matching against VDJdb was skewed toward anti-spike CD8 responses, likely underestimated virus-specific expansions, and missed private and CD4 specificities.

The study was a case-control design nested within a healthcare worker cohort in London, UK, with weekly nasopharyngeal swab PCR tests and blood sampling. Between 23 and 31 March 2020, the week of the UK lockdown, healthcare workers were enrolled and then followed up weekly for as long as 16 weeks. This clonotype was sampled from an adult who was a healthcare worker with PCR-confirmed SARS-CoV-2 infection or an uninfected control (not recorded which). The chain is assembled from TRBV29-1 and TRBJ1-3; 7 central bases correspond to TRBD1. The sequenced sample consisted of whole blood. The sequence in DNA is TGCAGCGCTGGACACAGGGGTGACACCATATATTTT. Translated, this is CSAGHRGDTIYF.